The present entry profiles one T cell receptor beta chain with its context. This record comes from a study of blood T cell repertoires in COVID-19. Germline trimming cut 2 bases from V and 3 bases from J; bases unmatched to any gene: 9. The germline V gene encodes CDR1 MNHEY and CDR2 SMNVEV (reference sequence). The CDR3 has 16 residues. Data came from immunoSEQ multiplex PCR; TCRdb stores just in-frame clones and leaves some out. The sample has about 130,000 clones, 80% to 90% seen once. The TCR was taken from a woman between 45 and 65 years old who had recovered from COVID-19. Sequenced sample: PBMCs or T cells enriched from blood (not recorded which). The V call is TRBV27, the J call TRBJ1-2, with 7 positions matching TRBD1. The CDR3 sequence is CASSLMGQGGDYGYTF. The CDR3 DNA follows: TGTGCCAGCAGTTTAATGGGGCAGGGGGGTGACTATGGCTACACCTTC.